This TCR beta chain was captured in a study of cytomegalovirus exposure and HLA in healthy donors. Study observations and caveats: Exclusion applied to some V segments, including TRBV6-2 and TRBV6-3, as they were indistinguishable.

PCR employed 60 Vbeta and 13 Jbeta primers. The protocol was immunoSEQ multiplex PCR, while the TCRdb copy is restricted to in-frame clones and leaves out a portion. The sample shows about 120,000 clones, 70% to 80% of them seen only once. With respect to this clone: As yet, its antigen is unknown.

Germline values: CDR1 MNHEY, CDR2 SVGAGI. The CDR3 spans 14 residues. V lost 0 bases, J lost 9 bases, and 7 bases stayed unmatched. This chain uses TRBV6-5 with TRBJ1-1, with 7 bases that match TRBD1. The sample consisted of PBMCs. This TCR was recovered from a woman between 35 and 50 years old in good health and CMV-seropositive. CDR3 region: CASSYSFDREKAFF. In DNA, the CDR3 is TGTGCCAGCAGTTACTCGTTCGACAGGGAGAAAGCTTTCTTT.